This T cell receptor (beta chain) was identified in a study of CXCR3-negative and CXCR3-positive naive CD8 T cells. Libraries of TRB cDNA were made by 5' RACE and carried UMIs. After re-calling the 5' RACE reads, TCRdb lists one entry per CDR3 protein, DNA absent. In total, the table holds around 140,000 distinct CDR3 sequences. Naivety in CD8+ T cells corresponded to a CD45RO-CCR7+CD27+CD95- phenotype. Germline assignment: CDR1 ENHRY and CDR2 SYGVKD. This CDR3 region has 15 residues. The gene calls are TRBV10-3 and TRBJ1-1. The sequenced sample was naive CXCR3- CD8+ T cells from blood. As for subset: CD45RO-CCR7+CD27+CD95- naive CD8+ T cells lacking CXCR3 (TNR3-). This clonotype originated in a human donor in good health. Some clones in this sample may be carry-over from other donors' samples. Here the CDR3 reads CAISSSDALETEAFF.